The 28 T cell receptor beta chains below were found in one sample sequenced in a study of vaccination and CD4 T cells after COVID-19 (dated by TCRdb to between 2021 and 2022). Antigens for these TCRs are unknown. The treatment or condition label for this specimen denotes: roughly 11-day PBMC culture with coronavirus spike peptide pools or control peptides (ViraFEST assay). CD4+ T cells from unexposed donors were collected before the COVID-19 pandemic (2011-2018). The library was generated by PCR. TCRdb records Illumina iSeq 100 as the sequencer. DNA from cultured CD4+ T cells was subjected to TCR sequencing with the Oncomine TCR Beta short-read assay at the Johns Hopkins FTIC core. The raw public data were reprocessed by TCRdb itself: fastp quality trimming at Q25, MiXCR clonotype calling, in-frame beta chains only. Every CDR3 protein is listed once, alongside the most common genes and DNA of its rows. This sample is represented by over 5,000 distinct CDR3 sequences; roughly a quarter of them were singletons. In total, the top ten clones hold approximately 18% of the sample.

The sample taken for sequencing was CD4+ T cells from blood, cultured in vitro. All receptors derive from a human donor in good health.

The chain recombines TRBV11-1 with TRBJ2-3, with 10 bases lining up with TRBD1. V shed 2 bases and J 3 bases; nucleotides not matched to a gene: 2. In germline, CDR1 is SGHAT, CDR2 FQDESV (reference sequence). The CDR3 covers 15 residues. CDR3 in amino acids: CASSLRDRGTDTQYF. The CDR3 nucleotides are TGTGCCAGCAGCTTAAGGGACAGGGGAACAGATACGCAGTATTTT.

V usage is TRBV6-4 and J usage is TRBJ2-3; D is perhaps TRBD1 (6 bases). Germline V lookup: CDR1 MRHNA, CDR2 SNTAGT. The V end lost 4 bases, the J end lost 6 bases, and 14 bases lay between the germline ends. This CDR3 has 14 residues. CDR3 nucleotide sequence: TGTGCCAGCAGTGTCAACAGGGCCGGGGATACGCAGTATTTT. Protein product: CASSVNRAGDTQYF.

This clonotype was found a few times. The V gene is TRBV6-5, the J gene TRBJ2-7; 7 nucleotides match TRBD1. The CDR3 runs 17 residues. Trimming took 0 bases from V and 3 from J; bases not matched to a gene: 11. Germline lookup yields CDR1 MNHEY and CDR2 SVGAGI. Here the CDR3 DNA reads TGTGCCAGCAGTTACTCGAAGGTTGGGACAGCCGGCTACGAGCAGTACTTC. Its protein product is CASSYSKVGTAGYEQYF.

The chain couples TRBV20-1 to TRBJ1-6, with 8 bases matching TRBD1. The junction had 8 bases not matched to a gene; V was cut back by 6 bases and J by 7 bases. Germline values: CDR1 DFQATT, CDR2 SNEGSKA (reference sequence). CDR3 length equals 14 residues. Here the CDR3 reads CSALGQGGNSPLHF. The CDR3 DNA sequence: TGCAGTGCCCTCGGACAGGGTGGAAATTCACCCCTCCACTTT.

Points on this clonotype: A much larger clone differs by one base, so this may be a read error. V gene TRBV20-1 combines with J gene TRBJ1-5; D is perhaps TRBD1 (5 bases). Trimming removed 6 bases from V and 1 base from J, with 10 bases in between. The V gene's germline CDR1 is DFQATT and CDR2 SNEGSKA (reference sequence). This CDR3 is 13 amino acids long. The CDR3 DNA sequence: TGCAGTGCCCCGAGACAGAGCAATCAGCCCCAGCATTTT. It specifies CSAPRQSNQPQHF.

The chain employs TRBV2 and TRBJ1-1, with unresolved D. The CDR3 extends over 12 amino acids. V lost 5 bases and J 3 bases, leaving 7 bases between the germline ends. The V gene's germline CDR1 is SNHLY and CDR2 FYNNEI. DNA for the CDR3: TGTGCCAGCAGTTGGTCGGACACTGAAGCTTTCTTT. The encoded protein is CASSWSDTEAFF.

The J gene is TRBJ2-7, the V gene TRBV7-8, with 8 bases lining up with TRBD1. The CDR3 sequence is 16 residues long. The J segment lost 6 bases and the V segment lost 5 bases, leaving 15 bases of the junction unmatched. Germline-derived CDR1 and CDR2 are SGHVS and FQNEAQ. In DNA form, the CDR3 reads TGTGCCAGCAGCCCAGCCCTAAGCAGGGGGCGACCCGAGCAGTACTTC. This codes for CASSPALSRGRPEQYF.

The table lists this clonotype with a few counts. V is TRBV20-1 and J is TRBJ2-7; 9 nucleotides line up with TRBD2. Losses at the gene ends were 3 bases for V and 0 bases for J; bases not matched to a gene: 12. CDR1 is DFQATT and CDR2 is SNEGSKA in the germline V gene (reference sequence). This CDR3 has 17 amino acids. The DNA of the CDR3 is TGCAGTGCTAGGCCTCTGGGTAGCGGGGGAAGCTCCTACGAGCAGTACTTC. Translated, it gives CSARPLGSGGSSYEQYF.

The rearrangement uses TRBV7-9 and TRBJ1-1; the D is unclear. This CDR3 region has 15 residues. V was clipped by 3 bases and J by 3 bases, with 14 bases between them. The germline V gene encodes CDR1 SEHNR and CDR2 FQNEAQ (reference sequence). The CDR3 sequence is CASSLSGSPDTEAFF. Written as DNA, the CDR3 is TGTGCCAGCAGCTTGTCTGGCAGCCCGGACACTGAAGCTTTCTTT.

This clonotype was detected only a few times. The chain joins TRBV5-4 to TRBJ2-1; 12 positions match TRBD2. Germline V gene sequence: CDR1 SGHNT, CDR2 YYREEE (reference sequence). This CDR3 contains 15 residues. J was trimmed by 2 bases and V by 3 bases; bases with no gene match: 0. The CDR3 coding sequence is TGTGCCAGCAGCTCTAGCGGGGGGGCCTACAATGAGCAGTTCTTC. Translation gives CASSSSGGAYNEQFF.

V is TRBV20-1 and J is TRBJ2-3, with 12 bases matching TRBD2. CDR1 and CDR2 from the germline V gene are DFQATT and SNEGSKA (reference sequence). The CDR3 sequence is 15 residues long. V lost 5 bases, J lost 6 bases, and 9 bases stayed unmatched. CDR3 in amino acids: CSAYAGTSGSDTQYF. CDR3 nucleotides: TGCAGTGCTTACGCCGGGACTAGCGGGTCTGATACGCAGTATTTT.

V gene TRBV5-4 combines with J gene TRBJ2-1; 10 nucleotides line up with TRBD1. The CDR3 is made up of 17 amino acids. CDR1 and CDR2 (germline): SGHNT, YYREEE (reference sequence). V was clipped by 4 bases and J by 7 bases; unmatched bases: 14. CDR3: CASSRPGQGVMGNEQFF. CDR3 bases: TGTGCCAGCAGCCGCCCTGGACAGGGGGTAATGGGGAATGAGCAGTTCTTC.

The rearrangement links TRBV6-4 to TRBJ2-3, with 8 bases aligning to TRBD2. The V gene end was trimmed by 3 bases and the J gene end by 4 bases; junction bases not matched to a gene: 6. The CDR3 is 15 amino acids. The germline CDR1 and CDR2 sequences are MRHNA and SNTAGT. CDR3 coding DNA: TGTGCCAGCAGTGAAACGGCGGGGGGCGCAGATACGCAGTATTTT. It codes for CASSETAGGADTQYF.

The V and J genes are TRBV18 and TRBJ2-5, with 7 nucleotides matching TRBD2. CDR3 size: 15 residues. The V and J ends lost 3 bases and 3 bases, in that order; junction bases with no gene match: 7. Germline-derived CDR1 and CDR2 are KGHSH and LQKENI. The CDR3 DNA sequence: TGTGCCAGCTCACCCCGCGGGACTAACAAAGAGACCCAGTACTTC. It codes for CASSPRGTNKETQYF.

This sequence joins TRBV2 and TRBJ2-1, with D possibly TRBD1 on 6 matching bases. Trimming shortened V by 3 bases and J by 6 bases, and 6 bases separated the two germline ends. Germline values: CDR1 SNHLY, CDR2 FYNNEI. There are 12 residues in the CDR3. The CDR3 spells CASSEDSNEQFF. In DNA, the CDR3 is TGTGCCAGCAGTGAGGACAGCAATGAGCAGTTCTTC.

The CDR3, as DNA: TGCAGTGCTAGAAGAGGTTCTAGAGGAAACACCATATATTTT. It codes for CSARRGSRGNTIYF. The V gene is TRBV20-1, the J gene TRBJ1-3, with D unresolved. CDR1 and CDR2 from the germline V gene are DFQATT and SNEGSKA (reference sequence). Deletions cut 2 bases from V and 4 bases from J, with 12 bases between. The CDR3 is 14 residues long.

V gene TRBV29-1 combines with J gene TRBJ1-1, with 8 bases that match TRBD1. V lost 4 bases, J lost 5 bases, and 6 bases stayed unmatched. Germline CDR1 SQVTM, CDR2 ANQGSEA. The CDR3 runs 13 residues. CDR3 DNA: TGCAGCGTTGTTGGCAGGGGGCTGACTGAAGCTTTCTTT. It encodes CSVVGRGLTEAFF.

This clonotype ranks as medium-sized. J is TRBJ1-5 and V is TRBV6-1, with D possibly TRBD1 on 5 matching bases. The CDR3 sequence is 12 residues long. V lost 5 bases, J lost 7 bases, and 9 bases lay in between. CDR1 and CDR2 (germline): MNHNS, SASEGT. The DNA for the CDR3 is TGTGCCAGCAGTACTGGGGGGCAGCCCCAGCATTTT. It is translated as CASSTGGQPQHF.

This rearrangement joins TRBV5-5 to TRBJ2-5; D could derive from TRBD1 or TRBD2 (5 bases each). Looked up from germline, CDR1 is SGHKS and CDR2 is YYEKEE (reference sequence). The CDR3 extends over 15 amino acids. V was pared by 5 bases and J by 0 bases, with 14 bases between. The CDR3 is CASSRGPQYQETQYF. The CDR3 DNA is TGTGCCAGCAGTAGGGGACCTCAGTACCAAGAGACCCAGTACTTC.

The chain combines TRBV11-3 with TRBJ2-2; D gene uncertain. This CDR3 has 13 residues. CDR1 and CDR2 (germline): SGHNT, YENEEA. Trimming pared 1 base from V and 8 bases from J, leaving 8 bases between. CDR3 bases: TGTGCCAGCAGCTTAGGCCAGATTGGGGAGCTGTTTTTT. Amino acid sequence: CASSLGQIGELFF.

This clonotype was seen a few times. The chain is built from TRBV6-5 and TRBJ1-6, with 9 bases that match TRBD1. Germline CDR1 is MNHEY and CDR2 is SVGAGI. The CDR3 runs 14 residues. V lost 2 bases to trimming and J lost 10 bases; unmatched junction nucleotides: 3. CDR3 in amino acids: CASSYETGGSPLHF. In nucleotides, the CDR3 is TGTGCCAGCAGTTACGAGACAGGGGGATCACCCCTCCACTTT.

This clonotype was observed a handful of times. The gene calls are TRBV6-1 and TRBJ1-6; 8 positions agree with TRBD1. V shed 5 bases and J 7 bases; nucleotides not matched to a gene: 16. The CDR3 is made up of 18 amino acids. Germline-derived CDR1 and CDR2 are MNHNS and SASEGT. The CDR3 DNA reads as TGTGCCAGCAGTCTCCGGACAGGGCTAGGGGTAGGGAATTCACCCCTCCACTTT. Translating gives CASSLRTGLGVGNSPLHF.

This clonotype was seen more than once but under ten times. J is TRBJ2-7 and V is TRBV20-1, with 8 bases aligning to TRBD1. The CDR3 totals 12 residues. Germline V gene sequence: CDR1 DFQATT, CDR2 SNEGSKA (reference sequence). With 3 bases clipped from V and 5 bases from J, the junction kept 3 bases outside the gene matches. CDR3 coding DNA: TGCAGTGCTAGGGACAGGGTCCACGAGCAGTACTTC. This translates into CSARDRVHEQYF.

The chain is built from TRBV6-1 and TRBJ1-1; 8 nucleotides align to TRBD1. The CDR3 runs 15 residues. Germline loops: CDR1 MNHNS, CDR2 SASEGT. The junction had 16 bases not matched to a gene; V was cut back by 6 bases and J by 10 bases. The CDR3 spells CASRRTGKETVLAFF. CDR3 sequence (DNA): TGTGCCAGCAGGCGGACAGGGAAAGAGACTGTTCTAGCTTTCTTT.

This clonotype ranks as medium-sized. The chain links TRBV7-2 to TRBJ2-5; 7 bases are shared with TRBD1. The CDR3 consists of 14 residues. V trimming: 5 bases; J trimming: 5 bases; junction bases outside the gene matches: 8. Germline CDR1 and CDR2: SGHTA and FQGNSA. The DNA for the CDR3 is TGTGCCAGCAGCGCATCGACAGGGCTGGAGACCCAGTACTTC. It encodes CASSASTGLETQYF.

This clonotype turned up a few times. The gene calls are TRBV6-4 and TRBJ2-6; the D is unclear. CDR3 length: 14 residues. V was shortened by 2 bases and J by 0 bases, with 2 bases between the two germline ends. Germline values: CDR1 MRHNA, CDR2 SNTAGT. The CDR3 spells CASSDNSGANVLTF. The DNA of the CDR3 is TGTGCCAGCAGTGACAACTCTGGGGCCAACGTCCTGACTTTC.

This clonotype was counted only a few times. The V gene is TRBV27, the J gene TRBJ2-7; D is ambiguous. The V end was cut by 3 bases, the J end by 0 bases, with 9 bases between. CDR1 MNHEY and CDR2 SMNVEV come from the germline V gene (reference sequence). The CDR3 has 14 residues. CDR3 sequence reads: CASSFRGDSYEQYF. CDR3 bases: TGTGCCAGCAGTTTCAGAGGTGACTCCTACGAGCAGTACTTC.

Sample share makes this clonotype medium-sized. The chain combines TRBV11-2 with TRBJ1-2; tentative D call: TRBD1 (6 bases). The CDR3 contains 13 residues. CDR1 is SGHAT and CDR2 is FQNNGV in the germline V gene. The V end lost 4 bases, the J end lost 4 bases, and 10 bases lay between the germline ends. In nucleotides, the CDR3 is TGTGCCAGCAGCTCGACAGGACCCTATGGCTACACCTTC. This encodes CASSSTGPYGYTF.